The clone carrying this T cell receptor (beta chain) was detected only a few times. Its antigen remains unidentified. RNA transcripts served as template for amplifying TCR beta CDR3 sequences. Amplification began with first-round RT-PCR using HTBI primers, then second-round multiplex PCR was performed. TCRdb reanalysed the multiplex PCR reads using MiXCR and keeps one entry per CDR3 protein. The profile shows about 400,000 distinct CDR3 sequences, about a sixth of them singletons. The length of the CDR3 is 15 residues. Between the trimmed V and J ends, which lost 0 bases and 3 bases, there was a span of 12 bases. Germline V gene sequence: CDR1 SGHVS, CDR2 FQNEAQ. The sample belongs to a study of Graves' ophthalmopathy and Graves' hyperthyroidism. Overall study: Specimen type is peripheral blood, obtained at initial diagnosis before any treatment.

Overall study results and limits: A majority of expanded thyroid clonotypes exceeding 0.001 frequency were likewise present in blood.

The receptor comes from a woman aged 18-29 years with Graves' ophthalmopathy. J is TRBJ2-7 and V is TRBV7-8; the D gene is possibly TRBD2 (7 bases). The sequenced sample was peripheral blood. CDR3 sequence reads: CASSLAGGGRYEQYF. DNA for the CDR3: TGTGCCAGCAGCTTAGCGGGAGGGGGACGCTACGAGCAGTACTTC.